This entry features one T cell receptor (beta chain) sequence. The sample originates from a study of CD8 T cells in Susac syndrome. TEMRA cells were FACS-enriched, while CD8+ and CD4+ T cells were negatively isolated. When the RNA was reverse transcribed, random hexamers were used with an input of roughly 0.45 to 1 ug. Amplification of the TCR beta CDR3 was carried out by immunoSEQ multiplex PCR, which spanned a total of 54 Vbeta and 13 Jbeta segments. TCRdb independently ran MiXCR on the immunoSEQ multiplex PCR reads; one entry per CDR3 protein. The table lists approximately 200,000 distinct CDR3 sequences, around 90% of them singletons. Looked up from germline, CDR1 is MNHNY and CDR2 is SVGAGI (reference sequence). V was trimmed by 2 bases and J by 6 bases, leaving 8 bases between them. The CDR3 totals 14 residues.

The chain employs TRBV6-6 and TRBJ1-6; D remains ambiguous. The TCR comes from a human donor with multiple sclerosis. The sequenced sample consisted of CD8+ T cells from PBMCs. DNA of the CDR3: TGTGCCAGCAGTTACACTGACGGTAATTCACCCCTCCACTTT. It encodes CASSYTDGNSPLHF.